This T cell receptor (beta chain) was recorded in a study of identical twins. Study findings and constraints: Fewer insertions characterized abundant cord blood beta clonotypes, whereas memory repertoires showed none.

TCRdb re-analysed the 5' RACE reads in MiXCR, keeping a single row per CDR3 protein. Among roughly 540,000 distinct CDR3 sequences listed, around 20% were seen once. Germline V gene data show CDR1 as GTSNPN and CDR2 as SVGIG (reference sequence). This CDR3 region has 17 residues. The ends lost 0 bases at V and 0 bases at J; junction bases unmatched: 11. This clonotype was seen more than once but under ten times. Its antigen is as yet unknown. This same sample was also part of a study on T cells expressing NK-cell markers. That source adds: Sorted CD3+CD56+NKG2C+, CD3+CD56+NKG2C- and CD3+CD56-NKG2C+ T-cell subsets were beta-chain profiled. In about six donors, dominant CD3+CD56+NKG2C+ clones formed roughly 1.0-7.5% of CD8+ cells. Expanded clones of NKG2C+ T cells had an unclear HCMV specificity.

The specimen was CD4+ T cells sorted from blood. The rearrangement uses TRBV30 and TRBJ2-7; the match to TRBD2 covers 7 bases. The TCR comes from a woman aged 18-35 years in good health. CDR3 nucleotides: TGTGCCTGGAGTGTAGGGGTGGGCGGGAGCGCCTCCTACGAGCAGTACTTC. Protein sequence: CAWSVGVGGSASYEQYF.